A selection of T cell receptor beta chains follows, all from one sample in a study of tumor-infiltrating lymphocytes in oesophageal squamous cell carcinoma. Using its own MiXCR run on the PCR reads, TCRdb lists one record per CDR3 protein. The sample carries about 14,000 distinct CDR3 sequences, roughly half recorded once. Sample: blood. These TCRs come from a female donor with esophageal squamous cell carcinoma. Both conserved end residues are trimmed from each CDR3.

V gene: TRBV12-5
CDR3 length: 13
CDR3 protein: ASGLPGETRAVLR

V gene: TRBV7-8
CDR3 length: 11
CDR3 protein: ASSYGPRYEQY

V gene: TRBV6-1
CDR3 length: 10
CDR3 protein: ASSENPTSAL

V gene: TRBV12-3/TRBV12-4
CDR3 length: 18
CDR3 protein: ASSLIRSDLLAGLPYEQY

V gene: TRBV7-6
CDR3 length: 11
CDR3 protein: ASSPHGTNEQF

V gene: TRBV2
CDR3 length: 11
CDR3 protein: ASSGGLAETQY

V gene: TRBV6-1
CDR3 length: 13
CDR3 protein: ASSLLSGTHYEQF

V gene: TRBV7-8
CDR3 length: 14
CDR3 protein: ASSPKTSGSFHEQF

V gene: TRBV6-5
CDR3 length: 14
CDR3 protein: ASSYVALAGADTQY

V gene: TRBV7-2
CDR3 length: 15
CDR3 protein: ASSLAHSGTGLYEQY

V gene: TRBV6-1
CDR3 length: 9
CDR3 protein: ASSHRDRDT

V gene: TRBV20-1
CDR3 length: 13
CDR3 protein: SAADRDNPNEKLF

V gene: TRBV7-6
CDR3 length: 11
CDR3 protein: ASSSQGPDTQY

V gene: TRBV7-6
CDR3 length: 10
CDR3 protein: ASSDGHNEQY

V gene: TRBV7-5
CDR3 length: 16
CDR3 protein: ISVPEAPGLENTGELF

V gene: TRBV12-3/TRBV12-4
CDR3 length: 18
CDR3 protein: ASSPLLSSGRARTYNEQF

V gene: TRBV7-3
CDR3 length: 10
CDR3 protein: ASSSTHNEQF

V gene: TRBV4-1
CDR3 length: 12
CDR3 protein: ASSQGIRGDTQY

V gene: TRBV11-2
CDR3 length: 12
CDR3 protein: ASSSGQGHYEQY

V gene: TRBV7-2
CDR3 length: 13
CDR3 protein: ASSLEAETYNEQF

V gene: TRBV6-1
CDR3 length: 13
CDR3 protein: ASSEGAGSTDTQY

V gene: TRBV7-6
CDR3 length: 15
CDR3 protein: ASSLLGLAQGRGEQF

V gene: TRBV7-8
CDR3 length: 15
CDR3 protein: ASSRASLPRGNYGYT

V gene: TRBV20-1
CDR3 length: 10
CDR3 protein: SARGDSRELF

V gene: TRBV6-6
CDR3 length: 11
CDR3 protein: ASSWGRQETQY

V gene: TRBV12-3/TRBV12-4
CDR3 length: 13
CDR3 protein: ASSRSPDRSYEQY

V gene: TRBV24-1
CDR3 length: 12
CDR3 protein: ATSDSDRSYEQY

V gene: TRBV27
CDR3 length: 11
CDR3 protein: ASSPFSFNEQF

V gene: TRBV7-4
CDR3 length: 13
CDR3 protein: ASRSARLGYNEQF

V gene: TRBV7-2
CDR3 length: 13
CDR3 protein: ASSTASDSAYEQY

V gene: TRBV7-3
CDR3 length: 11
CDR3 protein: ASSLAGGHEQY

V gene: TRBV6-6
CDR3 length: 13
CDR3 protein: ASSLGRANTGELF

V gene: TRBV24-1
CDR3 length: 14
CDR3 protein: ATSDLSGFYPGELF

V gene: TRBV6-6
CDR3 length: 15
CDR3 protein: ASSYHLPGESTDTQY

V gene: TRBV3-1
CDR3 length: 13
CDR3 protein: ASSQVTGGSDTQY

V gene: TRBV12-3/TRBV12-4
CDR3 length: 14
CDR3 protein: ASPRGTQEGNTEAF

V gene: TRBV11-2
CDR3 length: 14
CDR3 protein: ASSSLPRGHGEKLF

V gene: TRBV12-3/TRBV12-4
CDR3 length: 11
CDR3 protein: ASRISLNTEAF

V gene: TRBV19
CDR3 length: 13
CDR3 protein: ASQQGYLAKNIQY

V gene: TRBV7-2
CDR3 length: 15
CDR3 protein: ASSLVSSGRAWETQY